This T cell receptor (beta chain) was identified in a study of regulatory T cells in long-lasting Graves disease. With V trimmed by 3 bases and J by 0 bases, 10 bases remained unmatched. The CDR3 is made up of 19 amino acids. Per the germline V gene, CDR1 is ENHRY and CDR2 is SYGVKD. Libraries of TCR beta came from iRepertoire HTBI primers plus Arm-PCR of CDR3 regions. TCRdb itself ran the multiplex PCR reads through MiXCR, one entry per CDR3 protein. The table records around 500,000 distinct CDR3 sequences, roughly 14% of them present only once. The time point: newly diagnosed GD, antithyroid drugs for less than 3 months. PBMCs were the source of the RNA used for TCR sequencing. This clonotype was observed at least ten times. Separately, the same data were catalogued under a study of T cells in Graves' hyperthyroidism and ophthalmopathy.

Here the sequenced sample was peripheral blood mononuclear cells (PBMCs), taken at new diagnosis, from a patient treated with antithyroid drugs. This chain links TRBV10-3 with TRBJ2-1, with 11 bases fitting TRBD2. The origin of this receptor is a man aged 25-45 years with Graves disease. The CDR3 protein is CAISEPGLAAYSSYNEQFF. As DNA, the CDR3 is TGTGCCATCAGTGAACCGGGACTAGCGGCTTATAGCTCCTACAATGAGCAGTTCTTC.